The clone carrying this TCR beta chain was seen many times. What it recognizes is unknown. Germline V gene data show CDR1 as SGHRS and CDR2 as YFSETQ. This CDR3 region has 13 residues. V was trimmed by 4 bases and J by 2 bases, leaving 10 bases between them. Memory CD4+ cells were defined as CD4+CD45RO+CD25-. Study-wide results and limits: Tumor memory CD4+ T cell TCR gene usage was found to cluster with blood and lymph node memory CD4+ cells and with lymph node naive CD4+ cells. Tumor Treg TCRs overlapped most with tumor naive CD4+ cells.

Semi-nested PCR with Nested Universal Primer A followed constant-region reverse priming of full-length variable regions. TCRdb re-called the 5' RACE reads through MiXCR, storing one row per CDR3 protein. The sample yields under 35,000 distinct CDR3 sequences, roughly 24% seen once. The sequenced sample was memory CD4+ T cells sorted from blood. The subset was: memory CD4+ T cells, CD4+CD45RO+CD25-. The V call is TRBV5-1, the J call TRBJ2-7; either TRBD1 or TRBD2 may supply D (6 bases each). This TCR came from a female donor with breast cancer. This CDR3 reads CASSPGATYEQYF. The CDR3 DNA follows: TGCGCCAGCAGCCCGGGGGCGACCTACGAGCAGTACTTC.